This T cell receptor beta chain emerged from a study of blood T cells in healthy people across ages. The study, taken as a whole, reports: While age rose, TCR beta diversity per million T cells dropped in a roughly linear way. Long-lived donors exceeded aged donors in naive CD4+ cells and diversity.

The authors extracted at least 5.5 micrograms of total RNA per sample. The CDR3 contains 18 residues. Trimming took 5 bases from V and 0 from J; bases not matched to a gene: 10. Primers used in a second PCR of about 6 to 11 cycles were a sample-barcoded 5' primer and a J-beta primer mix. The authors tagged each cDNA molecule using a template-switch adaptor with 12 random nucleotides. One entry per CDR3 protein, called by TCRdb with MiXCR from the 5' RACE reads. The table records approximately 360,000 distinct CDR3 sequences, roughly half of them present only once. As regards this clonotype: Its specificity is not known.

The sample taken for sequencing was blood. This sequence originates from a man aged 60-69 years in good health. The chain has TRBV12-3 or TRBV12-4 and TRBJ2-1; the match to TRBD1 covers 10 bases. CDR3 in DNA: TGTGCCAGCAGTCCCTTGTGGACAGGGGGAAACTCCTACAATGAGCAGTTCTTC. Its translation is CASSPLWTGGNSYNEQFF.